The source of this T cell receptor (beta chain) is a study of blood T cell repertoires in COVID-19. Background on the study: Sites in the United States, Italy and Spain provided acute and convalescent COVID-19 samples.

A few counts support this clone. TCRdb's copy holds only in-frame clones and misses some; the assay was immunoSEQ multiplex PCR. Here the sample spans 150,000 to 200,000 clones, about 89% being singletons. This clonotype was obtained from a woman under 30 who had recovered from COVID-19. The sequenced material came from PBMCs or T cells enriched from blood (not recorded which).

The DNA for the CDR3 is TGCGCCAGCTCCCCCGGACAGGCGATCACAGATACGCAGTATTTT. Translation: CASSPGQAITDTQYF. V usage is TRBV5-1 and J usage is TRBJ2-3; 7 bases agree with TRBD1. The trim removed 7 bases at V and 2 bases at J, leaving 10 bases unmatched. The CDR3 consists of 15 residues. Per germline, CDR1 SGHRS and CDR2 YFSETQ.